What follows describes a single T cell receptor (beta chain). Its antigen is unknown. This sample was included in a study of cytomegalovirus exposure and HLA in healthy donors. Notes on the study in general: The authors judged a highly shared variant cluster likely a sequencing artifact. What a later analysis reportedly showed was that an Asian-associated ancestry cluster had fewer N-insertions than the roughly 670-donor mean. Looking again later, the authors saw that most CMV-associated TCR beta chains seemed HLA-restricted. TCR beta chain V- and J-gene trimming was linked, in a later analysis, to a missense variant in DCLRE1C.

Germline values: CDR1 SGHDT, CDR2 YYEEEE. CDR3 size: 15 residues. V gave up 1 base and J gave up 5 bases; unmatched junction bases: 4. Both 60 Vbeta primers and 13 Jbeta primers went into the PCR. Data came from immunoSEQ multiplex PCR; TCRdb stores just in-frame clones and leaves some out. The sample contains 150,000 to 200,000 clones, over 70% of which appear only once. The V call is TRBV5-6, the J call TRBJ2-1; 9 bases map to TRBD1. The origin of this receptor is a woman in her thirties or forties in good health and CMV-seronegative. The material sequenced was PBMCs. CDR3 in amino acids: CASSLRRTGDNEQFF. CDR3 coding DNA: TGTGCCAGCAGCTTGAGGCGGACAGGGGACAATGAGCAGTTCTTC.